This T cell receptor beta chain originates from a study of response to subunit inactivated influenza vaccine. A remark on this clonotype: Antigen unknown.

Study-wide results and caveats: The authors offered the suggestion that each seasonal influenza vaccination recruits few new T cells.

Trimming cost V 1 base and J 0 bases, with 13 bases left between them. CDR1 and CDR2 from the germline V gene are MDHEN and SYDVKM. The CDR3 contains 17 residues. Each CDR3 protein is one row after TCRdb ran MiXCR on the RT-PCR reads. Among roughly 650,000 distinct CDR3 sequences listed, 14% were seen once. This clonotype was obtained from a man over 45 who received an inactivated influenza vaccine. The genes are TRBV28 and TRBJ2-1; no definite D call. Sequences were derived from PBMCs from blood, sampled 14 days before vaccination. The DNA for the CDR3 is TGTGCCAGCAGTTTATATCTCTTTAAGAGCTCCTACAATGAGCAGTTCTTC. Translating it yields CASSLYLFKSSYNEQFF.